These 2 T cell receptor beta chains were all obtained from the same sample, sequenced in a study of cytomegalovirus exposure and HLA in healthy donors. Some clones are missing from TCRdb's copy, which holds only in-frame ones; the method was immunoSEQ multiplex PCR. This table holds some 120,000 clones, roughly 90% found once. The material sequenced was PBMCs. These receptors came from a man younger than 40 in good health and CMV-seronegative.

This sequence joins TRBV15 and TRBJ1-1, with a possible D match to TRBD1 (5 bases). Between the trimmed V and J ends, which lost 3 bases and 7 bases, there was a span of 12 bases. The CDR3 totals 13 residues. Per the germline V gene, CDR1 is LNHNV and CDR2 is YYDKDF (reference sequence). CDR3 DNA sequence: TGTGCCACCAGCAGCGGCAGGGAAGTTGAAGCTTTCTTT. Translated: CATSSGREVEAFF.

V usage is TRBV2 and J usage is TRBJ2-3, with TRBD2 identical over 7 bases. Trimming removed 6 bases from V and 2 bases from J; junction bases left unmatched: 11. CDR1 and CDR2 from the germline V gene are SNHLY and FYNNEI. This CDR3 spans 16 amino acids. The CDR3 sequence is CASSGSASGYTDTQYF. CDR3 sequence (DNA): TGTGCCAGCAGCGGATCAGCTAGCGGATACACAGATACGCAGTATTTT.